This T cell receptor (beta chain) was recorded in a study of T-cell memory formation after mild COVID-19. Study details: Most TCR clusters belonged to a single donor.

Study findings and constraints: For contracting clones, CD4+ ones sat mainly in CM and EM, CD8+ in EMRA.

Of note for this clonotype: Antigen: not known.

TCRdb re-analysed the 5' RACE reads in MiXCR, keeping a single row per CDR3 protein. Of about 130,000 distinct CDR3 sequences detected, approximately 26% appear once; the ten largest clones hold roughly a quarter. V lost 3 bases to trimming and J lost 2 bases, with 5 bases between them. This CDR3 spans 12 amino acids. The rearrangement joins TRBV12-3 or TRBV12-4 to TRBJ2-7; D is unresolved. This TCR was recovered from an adult woman who had mild COVID-19 (a few samples of this study predate the infection). Cell type and time point are not known. Sequencing used PBMCs or a T cell subset sorted from them (not recorded which). The CDR3 region has the DNA TGTGCCAGCAGTTTTAGGCCCTACGAGCAGTACTTC. Translated, it gives CASSFRPYEQYF.